What follows describes a single T cell receptor beta chain. Only a few counts were recorded for this clonotype. Its antigen is not yet known. It has no much larger one-base neighbor in the sample; base qualities were not kept. This entry comes from a study of CD8+CD57+ T cells in acquired aplastic anemia (dated by TCRdb to 2016 to 2019). At the level of the whole study: On average, sorted CD4+ and CD8+ cells yielded about 3 ug of extracted DNA, with a range of roughly 0.18 to 30 ug. CD8+CD57+ expansion was defined as frequency above the mean frequency observed in healthy subjects.

What the work shows at the level of the full study, not this receptor alone: Although 25 to 30 CD8+ CDR3 sequences were shared by patients and controls, these sequences appeared highly expressed in patients and within the immunodominant clones of patients. No significant difference in CD8+ Simpson's diversity was found between patients and healthy controls (P=0.060).

Genomic DNA was used as template for profiling of TCR beta VDJ combinations and CDR3 sequences. TCR repertoire sequencing was run on an Illumina HiSeq 2000. From the authors' description of their analysis: TRBV/TRBJ rearrangement plots, CDR3 size and DJ length profiles, and Simpson's diversity index were used to assess repertoires. Whichever DNA sequence was most abundant in the deep sequencing data was defined as the immunodominant clone. CDR3 amino acid sequences were checked for sharing between subjects and were compared against published repertoires and the VDJdb database. In-frame beta chains were kept once TCRdb had trimmed the public reads at Q25 with fastp and called clones with MiXCR. Rows are combined by CDR3 protein, so each entry shows the most common genes and DNA. TCRdb, not the original authors, processed these V and J calls. Counted in this sample were about 120,000 distinct CDR3 sequences; about 40% of them appeared once. 2.6% of the sample comes from the top ten.

The CDR3 goes from the cysteine to the phenylalanine over 16 residues. Of the read, only the CDR3 DNA is kept; its 48 bases are in frame from base 1. Trimming removed 5 bases from V and 5 bases from J; the gene matches leave 12 bases unexplained. From a lookup of the germline V gene, CDR1 and CDR2 are MNHNS and SASEGT. Patients chosen for sequencing had shown expansion of CD8+CD57+ cells by flow cytometry. All patients had severe acquired aplastic anemia diagnosed by International Study of Aplastic Anemia and Agranulocytosis and Camitta criteria. No patient had received any therapy when blood was sampled. TCR repertoires of sorted CD4+ and CD8+ blood T cells from severe aplastic anemia patients and healthy subjects were deep-sequenced in the study. Patients were enrolled in the USA under clinicaltrials.gov protocols 00001620, 01623167, 00001397, 00071045, 00081523 and 00961064. Ficoll-Paque density gradient centrifugation was used to isolate peripheral blood mononuclear cells. Before DNA was extracted, CD4+ and CD8+ T cells were sorted using either FACS or magnetic beads.

This sequence was found in a human donor with aplastic anemia. The chain links TRBV6-1 with TRBJ1-1, with TRBD1 matching 9 junction bases. Sequencing used sorted CD4+, CD8+, or CD8+CD57+ T cells (not recorded which) from PBMCs. The CDR3 is CASSPGQGFFSTEAFF. Read as DNA, the sequence is TGTGCCAGCAGTCCGGGACAGGGTTTTTTTAGTACTGAAGCTTTCTTT.